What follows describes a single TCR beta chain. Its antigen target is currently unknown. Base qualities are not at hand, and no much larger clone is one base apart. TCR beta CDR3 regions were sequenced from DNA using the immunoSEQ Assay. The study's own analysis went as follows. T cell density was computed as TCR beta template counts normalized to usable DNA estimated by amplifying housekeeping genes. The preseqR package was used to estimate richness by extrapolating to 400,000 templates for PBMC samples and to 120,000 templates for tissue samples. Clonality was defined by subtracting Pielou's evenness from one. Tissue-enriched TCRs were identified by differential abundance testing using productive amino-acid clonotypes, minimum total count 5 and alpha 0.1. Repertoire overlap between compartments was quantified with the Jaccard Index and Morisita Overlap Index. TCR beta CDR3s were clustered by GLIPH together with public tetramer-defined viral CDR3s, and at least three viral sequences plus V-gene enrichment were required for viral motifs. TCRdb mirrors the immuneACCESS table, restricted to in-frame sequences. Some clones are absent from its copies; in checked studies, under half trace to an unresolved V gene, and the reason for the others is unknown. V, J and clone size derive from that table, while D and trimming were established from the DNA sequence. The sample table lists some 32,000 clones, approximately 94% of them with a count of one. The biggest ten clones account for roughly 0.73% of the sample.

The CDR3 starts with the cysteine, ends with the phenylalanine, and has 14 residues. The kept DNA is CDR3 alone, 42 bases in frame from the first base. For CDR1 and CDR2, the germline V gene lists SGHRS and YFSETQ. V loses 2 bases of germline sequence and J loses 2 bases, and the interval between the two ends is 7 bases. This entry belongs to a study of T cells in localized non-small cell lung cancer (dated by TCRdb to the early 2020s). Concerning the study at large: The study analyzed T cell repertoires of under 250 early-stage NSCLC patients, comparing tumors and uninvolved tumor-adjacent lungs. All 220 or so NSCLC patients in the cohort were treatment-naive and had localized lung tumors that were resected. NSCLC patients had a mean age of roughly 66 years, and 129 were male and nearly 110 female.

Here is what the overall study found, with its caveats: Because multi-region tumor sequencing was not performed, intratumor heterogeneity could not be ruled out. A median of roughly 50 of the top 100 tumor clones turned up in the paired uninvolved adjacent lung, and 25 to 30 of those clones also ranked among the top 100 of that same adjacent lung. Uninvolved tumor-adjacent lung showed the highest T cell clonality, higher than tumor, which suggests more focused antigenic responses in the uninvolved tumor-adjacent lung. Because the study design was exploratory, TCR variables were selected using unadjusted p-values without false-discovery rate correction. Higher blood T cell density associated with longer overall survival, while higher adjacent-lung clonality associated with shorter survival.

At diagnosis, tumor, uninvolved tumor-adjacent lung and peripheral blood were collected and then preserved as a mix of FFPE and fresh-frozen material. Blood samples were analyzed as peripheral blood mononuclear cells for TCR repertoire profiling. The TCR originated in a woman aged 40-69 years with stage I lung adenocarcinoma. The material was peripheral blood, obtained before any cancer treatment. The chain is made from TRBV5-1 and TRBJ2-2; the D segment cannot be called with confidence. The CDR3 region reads CASSFKENTGELFF. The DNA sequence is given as TGCGCCAGCAGCTTCAAAGAAAACACCGGGGAGCTGTTTTTT.